The 27 T cell receptor beta chains in this list originate from one sample, sequenced in a study of blood T cell repertoires in COVID-19. Sequenced by immunoSEQ multiplex PCR; TCRdb stores in-frame clones only, minus some. The repertoire holds around 250,000 clones, with about four fifths as singletons. The source material was peripheral blood. These receptors all come from a man aged 80 or over with acute or convalescent COVID-19.

The V gene is TRBV5-1, the J gene TRBJ1-2; TRBD1 matches at 7 bases. The germline gives CDR1 SGHRS, CDR2 YFSETQ. CDR3 length: 16 residues. V dropped 4 bases and J dropped 8; count of bases not matched to a gene: 17. The CDR3 loop is CASSHRGDSVRWGYTF. Here the CDR3 DNA reads TGCGCCAGCAGCCACAGAGGGGACAGCGTACGATGGGGCTACACCTTC. Supplemented by reference TRBV5-1 and TRBJ1-2, the full variable domain reads KAGVTQTPRYLIKTRGQQVTLSCSPISGHRSVSWYQQTPGQGLQFLFEYFSETQRNKGNFPGRFSGRQFSNSRSEMNVSTLELGDSALYLCASSHRGDSVRWGYTFGSGTRLTVV.

CDR3 sequence: CAWSTPYNSVDSKNQPQHF. CDR3 bases: TGTGCCTGGAGTACCCCATATAACTCGGTGGACAGTAAGAATCAGCCCCAGCATTTT. This chain links TRBV30 with TRBJ1-5; D may be TRBD1 (6 bases). V was clipped by 2 bases and J by 4 bases, with 27 bases between them. The CDR3 covers 19 residues. Germline loops: CDR1 GTSNPN, CDR2 SVGIG (reference sequence).

The J gene is TRBJ2-5, the V gene TRBV12-3 or TRBV12-4; no reliable D call. CDR3 length equals 12 residues. V was pared by 5 bases and J by 5 bases, with 9 bases between. For the CDR3, the DNA is TGTGCCAGCAGTGAGAACTCGGAGACCCAGTACTTC. Amino acids: CASSENSETQYF.

Points on this clone: The sample contains more than one DNA sequence encoding this CDR3. The chain carries TRBV5-1 and TRBJ2-2; D might be TRBD1 (5 bases). Germline CDR1 and CDR2: SGHRS and YFSETQ. V was cut by 3 bases and J by 1 base, with 7 bases left in between. The length of the CDR3 is 14 residues. The CDR3 spells CASSSGQNTGELFF. CDR3 nucleotides: TGCGCCAGCAGCTCCGGACAGAACACCGGGGAGCTGTTTTTT.

This clone has only one observation. The chain employs TRBV18 and TRBJ2-5, with a possible D match to TRBD1 (7 bases). Trimming took 1 base from V and 4 from J, leaving 13 bases between them. Germline V gene lookup returns CDR1 KGHSH and CDR2 LQKENI. The CDR3 consists of 15 residues. This CDR3 is CASSPLGGGGETQYF. CDR3 nucleotides: TGTGCCAGCTCACCACTTGGAGGGGGCGGAGAGACCCAGTACTTC.

The genes are TRBV20-1 and TRBJ2-7; D is unclear. V dropped 6 bases and J dropped 6 bases, with 12 bases sitting between them. The length of the CDR3 is 11 residues. The germline V gene encodes CDR1 DFQATT and CDR2 SNEGSKA (reference sequence). DNA of the CDR3: TGCAGTGCCTACAGTCTGGGCGAGCAGTACTTC. It encodes CSAYSLGEQYF.

This clone was seen just once. The J gene is TRBJ1-2, the V gene TRBV2; TRBD1 matches at 8 bases. The trim removed 1 base at V and 4 bases at J, leaving 8 bases unmatched. The CDR3 is made up of 16 amino acids. Germline values: CDR1 SNHLY, CDR2 FYNNEI. This CDR3 reads CASSEETGTGFYGYTF. CDR3 nucleotides: TGTGCCAGCAGTGAAGAGACCGGGACAGGCTTCTATGGCTACACCTTC.

A few counts support this clone. The V and J genes are TRBV7-9 and TRBJ2-3; weak D call: TRBD2 (6 bases). Trimming stripped 10 bases from V and 0 bases from J, with 14 bases between. This CDR3 has 14 residues. CDR1 is SEHNR, CDR2 FQNEAQ, per germline (reference sequence). The CDR3 loop is CATSGEESTDTQYF. CDR3 nucleotides: TGTGCCACCTCGGGGGAGGAAAGCACAGATACGCAGTATTTT.

This chain links TRBV9 with TRBJ2-7; D not resolved. The CDR3 sequence is 13 residues long. CDR1 and CDR2 from the germline V gene are SGDLS and YYNGEE. The V gene lost 0 bases and the J gene lost 6 bases, with 10 bases spanning the gap. The chain's CDR3 is CASSVVTVSEQYF. Written as DNA, the CDR3 is TGTGCCAGCAGCGTAGTAACTGTGAGCGAGCAGTACTTC.

The chain couples TRBV7-2 to TRBJ1-3; maybe TRBD1 (5 bases). The CDR3 consists of 14 residues. The V end was cut by 0 bases, the J end by 4 bases, with 7 bases between. CDR1 and CDR2 from the germline V gene are SGHTA and FQGNSA. CDR3 sequence reads: CASSLAAGGNTIYF. As DNA, the CDR3 is TGTGCCAGCAGCTTAGCGGCAGGGGGAAACACCATATATTTT.

V is TRBV19 and J is TRBJ2-6; D is perhaps TRBD1 (5 bases). Trimming left V 5 bases short and J 4 bases short, with 12 bases between. CDR3 size: 15 residues. CDR1 is LNHDA and CDR2 is SQIVND in the germline V gene (reference sequence). This chain's CDR3 is CASSGDSAGANVLTF. In DNA, the CDR3 is TGTGCCAGTAGTGGCGACAGTGCCGGGGCCAACGTCCTGACTTTC.

This chain uses TRBV28 with TRBJ2-3; 12 positions match TRBD2. The CDR3 runs 16 residues. The junction had 6 bases not matched to a gene; V was cut back by 5 bases and J by 3 bases. CDR1 and CDR2 (germline): MDHEN, SYDVKM. CDR3 coding DNA: TGTGCCAGCAGTGCCCGACTAGCGGGGGTAACAGATACGCAGTATTTT. Protein sequence: CASSARLAGVTDTQYF.

This rearrangement joins TRBV7-2 to TRBJ2-2; TRBD2 is a possible D gene (7 bases). The CDR3 has 16 amino acids. Trimming took off 3 bases at V and 5 bases at J, with 16 bases between the two ends. The germline V gene has CDR1 SGHTA and CDR2 FQGNSA. The DNA for the CDR3 is TGTGCCAGCAGCTTTGCCTATGCGGGGGCGACCGGGGAGCTGTTTTTT. This encodes CASSFAYAGATGELFF.

The chain joins TRBV5-1 to TRBJ2-2; TRBD1 matches at 7 bases. Germline V gives CDR1 SGHRS, CDR2 YFSETQ. The CDR3 is 15 amino acids. J gave up 4 bases and V 0 bases, and 3 bases lay outside the gene matches. The CDR3 region is CASSLEEGATGELFF. CDR3 DNA: TGCGCCAGCAGCTTGGAAGAGGGGGCCACCGGGGAGCTGTTTTTT.

The CDR3 protein is CASSVTGSYEKLFF. CDR3 nucleotide sequence: TGTGCCAGCAGTGTTACAGGGTCGTATGAAAAACTGTTTTTT. The chain uses TRBV2 and TRBJ1-4, with a weak D call TRBD1 (6 bases). Germline V gives CDR1 SNHLY, CDR2 FYNNEI. This CDR3 has 14 amino acids. Trimming stripped 4 bases from V and 6 bases from J, with 12 bases between.

This clone was detected a few times. CDR3 protein: CASSKSVGETQYF. CDR3 DNA: TGTGCCAGCAGCAAATCTGTCGGAGAGACCCAGTACTTC. This chain joins TRBV2 and TRBJ2-5; D ambiguous. CDR1 and CDR2 (germline): SNHLY, FYNNEI. The CDR3 has 13 residues. V dropped 6 bases and J dropped 4 bases, with 12 bases sitting between them. The full variable domain, its missing parts supplied by reference TRBV2 and TRBJ2-5, is EPEVTQTPSHQVTQMGQEVILRCVPISNHLYFYWYRQILGQKVEFLVSFYNNEISEKSEIFDDQFSVERPDGSNFTLKIRSTKLEDSAMYFCASSKSVGETQYFGPGTRLLVL.

This clone was seen once. The chain recombines TRBV29-1 with TRBJ2-3; tentatively, D is TRBD2 (5 bases). Germline V gene data show CDR1 as SQVTM and CDR2 as ANQGSEA. The CDR3 loop spans 14 amino acids. The V end lost 6 bases, the J end lost 1 base, and 14 bases lay between the germline ends. The CDR3 sequence is CSVRGLGGTDTQYF. CDR3 coding DNA: TGCAGCGTCCGAGGGCTAGGCGGCACAGATACGCAGTATTTT.

CDR3 DNA: TGTGCCAGCAGCACCGCCCACCTGACTAGCGGGTCCCCCTACGAGCAGTACTTC. Encoded protein: CASSTAHLTSGSPYEQYF. J is TRBJ2-7 and V is TRBV7-9; the match to TRBD2 covers 10 bases. The length of the CDR3 is 18 residues. Germline lookup yields CDR1 SEHNR and CDR2 FQNEAQ (reference sequence). The J segment lost 2 bases and the V segment lost 5 bases, leaving 15 bases of the junction unmatched. The whole variable domain, filled in from reference TRBV7-9 and TRBJ2-7, reads DTGVSQNPRHKITKRGQNVTFRCDPISEHNRLYWYRQTLGQGPEFLTYFQNEAQLEKSRLLSDRFSAERPKGSFSTLEIQRTEQGDSAMYLCASSTAHLTSGSPYEQYFGPGTRLTVT.

This clone appeared once. The rearrangement uses TRBV7-9 and TRBJ2-7, with TRBD1 matching 8 bases. CDR3 size: 16 residues. The germline gives CDR1 SEHNR, CDR2 FQNEAQ (reference sequence). V shed 6 bases, J shed 0 bases, and the junction held 10 bases outside the gene matches. CDR3 coding DNA: TGTGCCAGCAGTAAAACCGGGACAGGAGGCTCCTACGAGCAGTACTTC. It codes for CASSKTGTGGSYEQYF. Variable domain in full (rest from reference TRBV7-9 and TRBJ2-7): DTGVSQNPRHKITKRGQNVTFRCDPISEHNRLYWYRQTLGQGPEFLTYFQNEAQLEKSRLLSDRFSAERPKGSFSTLEIQRTEQGDSAMYLCASSKTGTGGSYEQYFGPGTRLTVT.

J is TRBJ1-5 and V is TRBV19; the match to TRBD1 covers 8 bases. The CDR3 covers 14 residues. CDR1 and CDR2 from the germline V gene are LNHDA and SQIVND (reference sequence). J lost 4 bases, V lost 7 bases, and 6 bases had no gene match. CDR3 coding DNA: TGTGCCAGTAAGAAACAGGGGGGGAATCAGCCCCAGCATTTT. Translation gives CASKKQGGNQPQHF.

This clone was seen a single time. The chain uses TRBV28 and TRBJ2-7; 8 bases fit TRBD2. The CDR3 contains 15 residues. The germline CDR1 and CDR2 sequences are MDHEN and SYDVKM. Losses at the gene ends were 4 bases for V and 1 base for J; bases not matched to a gene: 6. CDR3 amino acids: CASSSGTRGSYEQYF. The CDR3, as DNA: TGTGCCAGCAGTTCCGGGACTAGGGGATCCTACGAGCAGTACTTC.

This clone was seen just once. The chain employs TRBV19 and TRBJ2-4, with D unclear. Germline CDR1 LNHDA, CDR2 SQIVND (reference sequence). The CDR3 runs to 13 residues. V was pared by 7 bases and J by 9 bases, with 16 bases between. CDR3 nucleotide sequence: TGTGCCAGTACCCCAACGATTGGCAGCATTCAGTACTTC. This gives the protein CASTPTIGSIQYF.

The chain is built from TRBV5-8 and TRBJ2-3; 7 bases are a match to TRBD1. CDR1 and CDR2 from the germline V gene are SGHTS and YDEGEE. V was pared by 4 bases and J by 2 bases, with 7 bases of the junction left unmatched. This CDR3 has 15 residues. The CDR3 nucleotides are TGTGCCAGCAGCGAATTACAGGGGATCACAGATACGCAGTATTTT. Its translation is CASSELQGITDTQYF.

The rearrangement uses TRBV7-9 and TRBJ2-3; D perhaps matches TRBD1 (6 bases). CDR1 SEHNR and CDR2 FQNEAQ come from the germline V gene (reference sequence). CDR3 size: 16 residues. Trimming left V 5 bases short and J 2 bases short, with 17 bases between. The DNA for the CDR3 is TGTGCCAGCAGCCTTCGACGGCCAGGGGACACAGATACGCAGTATTTT. This encodes CASSLRRPGDTDTQYF.

The chain employs TRBV28 and TRBJ2-5; D remains unclear. CDR1 is MDHEN, CDR2 SYDVKM, per germline. V lost 2 bases and J lost 5, with 12 bases in between. This CDR3 has 14 amino acids. CDR3 sequence (DNA): TGTGCCAGCAGTTTAACCAGGCCTGGGGAGACCCAGTACTTC. Its translation is CASSLTRPGETQYF.

The chain is built from TRBV29-1 and TRBJ2-4; 7 nucleotides match TRBD1. Germline loops: CDR1 SQVTM, CDR2 ANQGSEA. V trimming: 5 bases; J trimming: 6 bases; junction bases outside the gene matches: 1. This CDR3 has 11 amino acids. In DNA form, the CDR3 reads TGCAGCGTTACAGGGGCAAACATTCAGTACTTC. It codes for CSVTGANIQYF.

This clone appeared a single time. The chain is built from TRBV25-1 and TRBJ2-3; possibly TRBD1 for D (6 bases). Germline CDR1 reads MGHDK; CDR2 reads SYGVNS. V was clipped by 4 bases and J by 1 base, with 12 bases between them. This CDR3 is 15 amino acids long. CDR3 nucleotides: TGTGCCAGCAGTGGACGGACAGCCGGCACAGATACGCAGTATTTT. It codes for CASSGRTAGTDTQYF.